The rows below give T cell receptor beta chains drawn from one sample of a study of T cell repertoires in cytomegalovirus infection. TCRdb fed the reads into MiXCR, producing one record per CDR3 protein. The sample has 150,000 to 200,000 distinct CDR3 sequences, 8% to 10% seen once. Sequenced material: PBMCs. Receptors originate from a human donor in good health (CMV status not recorded). Some clones in this sample may be carry-over from other donors' samples. The CDR3 runs from the conserved cysteine through the conserved F or W. D genes are given only for firm matches. Expanded clones are given a class, and other clones once, few, many or no size at all.

size: many
J: TRBJ2-7
V: TRBV6-2/TRBV6-3
D: TRBD2
CDR3: CASSTPQGRAGYEQYF

size: NA
J: TRBJ2-5
V: TRBV28
D: TRBD2
CDR3: CASSLVLAGLQETQYF

size: NA
J: TRBJ1-6
V: TRBV20-1
D: NA
CDR3: CSASVGQGLASPLHF

size: NA
J: TRBJ2-1
V: TRBV4-3
D: NA
CDR3: CASSQDAPSEQFF

size: many
J: TRBJ1-5
V: TRBV9
D: NA
CDR3: CASSVDLGNQPQHF

size: NA
J: TRBJ1-1
V: TRBV6-6
D: NA
CDR3: CASSYLLVLENTEAFF

size: many
J: TRBJ1-1
V: TRBV7-9
D: NA
CDR3: CASSLKGQTEAFF

size: few
J: TRBJ1-2
V: TRBV24-1
D: NA
CDR3: CATSHPGLGYGYTF

size: many
J: TRBJ2-5
V: TRBV7-2
D: NA
CDR3: CASSLVKGGGETQYF

size: many
J: TRBJ2-6
V: TRBV7-2
D: NA
CDR3: CASSSGGGTGPSGANVLTF

size: NA
J: TRBJ1-2
V: TRBV4-2
D: NA
CDR3: CASTITGSGSYTF

size: many
J: TRBJ1-6
V: TRBV12-3/TRBV12-4
D: TRBD1
CDR3: CASSETGTGRYSPLHF

size: NA
J: TRBJ1-3
V: TRBV10-3
D: NA
CDR3: CAISEIQVPSGNTIYF

size: many
J: TRBJ2-5
V: TRBV5-4
D: TRBD2
CDR3: CASSGGLAGRETQYF

size: few
J: TRBJ1-5
V: TRBV11-2
D: NA
CDR3: CASSLDRRFCWAPRNQPQHF

size: NA
J: TRBJ2-5
V: TRBV12-3/TRBV12-4
D: TRBD2
CDR3: CASSLHGRRTSDFLYQETQYF

size: many
J: TRBJ1-2
V: TRBV7-2
D: NA
CDR3: CASSPGPMAYGYTF

size: few
J: TRBJ2-1
V: TRBV20-1
D: TRBD2
CDR3: CSARKLAGNAYNEQFF

size: few
J: TRBJ1-1
V: TRBV29-1
D: NA
CDR3: CSVEAQDRKAFF

size: many
J: TRBJ2-5
V: TRBV12-3/TRBV12-4
D: TRBD2
CDR3: CASSSASGKETQYF

size: many
J: TRBJ1-2
V: TRBV7-2
D: TRBD1
CDR3: CASGGRQGADGYTF

size: many
J: TRBJ2-2
V: TRBV28
D: TRBD1
CDR3: CASRQTGGGSTGELFF

size: many
J: TRBJ2-7
V: TRBV7-2
D: TRBD1
CDR3: CASSLPDWDRSDYEQYF

size: many
J: TRBJ2-7
V: TRBV6-2/TRBV6-3
D: NA
CDR3: CASSSSLREQYF

size: NA
J: TRBJ2-1
V: TRBV7-2
D: NA
CDR3: CASSSKGFGVQEQFF

size: many
J: TRBJ2-1
V: TRBV19
D: NA
CDR3: CASSIGLVYSNNEQFF

size: few
J: TRBJ2-5
V: TRBV11-2
D: TRBD2
CDR3: CASTISGAQETQYF

size: many
J: TRBJ2-7
V: TRBV10-3
D: NA
CDR3: CAIGGTGAGEQYF

size: NA
J: TRBJ2-1
V: TRBV6-2/TRBV6-3
D: TRBD1
CDR3: CASTRDSYNEQFF

size: few
J: TRBJ2-5
V: TRBV10-2
D: TRBD2
CDR3: CASIGGTSGYQETQYF

size: many
J: TRBJ1-5
V: TRBV7-2
D: NA
CDR3: CASSPGINQPQHF

size: many
J: TRBJ1-2
V: TRBV28
D: NA
CDR3: CASNAGINYGYTF

size: many
J: TRBJ2-1
V: TRBV7-2
D: TRBD2
CDR3: CASSIEGASGSWQFF

size: few
J: TRBJ2-7
V: TRBV29-1
D: TRBD2
CDR3: CSARWGGTYEQYF

size: many
J: TRBJ2-4
V: TRBV7-2
D: NA
CDR3: CASSLGRVAKNIQYF

size: few
J: TRBJ2-5
V: TRBV7-9
D: NA
CDR3: CASNYLLDRGFQETQYF

size: many
J: TRBJ2-3
V: TRBV7-2
D: TRBD2
CDR3: CASSHATGTSGTTPFF

size: many
J: TRBJ1-2
V: TRBV7-8
D: TRBD1
CDR3: CASSPSRWSGTVYGYTF

size: few
J: TRBJ1-2
V: TRBV28
D: TRBD1
CDR3: CASSAGGAMGWYYGYTF

size: many
J: TRBJ1-5
V: TRBV7-8
D: TRBD1
CDR3: CASSYRQGFRNQPQHF

size: NA
J: TRBJ1-1
V: TRBV5-4
D: NA
CDR3: CASSLARRGRDTEAFF

size: many
J: TRBJ1-2
V: TRBV7-2
D: NA
CDR3: CASSLARAEGYTF

size: many
J: TRBJ1-5
V: TRBV5-5
D: NA
CDR3: CASSTTGNQPQHF

size: many
J: TRBJ1-1
V: TRBV7-8
D: NA
CDR3: CASSWGGNTEAFF

size: many
J: TRBJ2-7
V: TRBV28
D: NA
CDR3: CASRDGGQTHEQYF

size: few
J: TRBJ2-7
V: TRBV6-2/TRBV6-3
D: TRBD1
CDR3: CASSSPGQGAYEQYF

size: many
J: TRBJ2-7
V: TRBV28
D: TRBD2
CDR3: CASSSHRLAGIKGEQYF

size: few
J: TRBJ2-6
V: TRBV3-1
D: NA
CDR3: CASSQTAGANVLTF

size: many
J: TRBJ2-7
V: TRBV12-3/TRBV12-4
D: NA
CDR3: CASSYGQPRGAEQYF

size: NA
J: TRBJ1-2
V: TRBV6-4
D: NA
CDR3: CASSVELLYGYTF

size: many
J: TRBJ2-7
V: TRBV6-5
D: NA
CDR3: CASSYSGVGRYEQYF

size: few
J: TRBJ2-3
V: TRBV19
D: TRBD2
CDR3: CASSMGLADTDTQYF

size: few
J: TRBJ1-6
V: TRBV20-1
D: NA
CDR3: CSARDQVGQSYNSPLHF